This section outlines one T cell receptor (beta chain) sequence together with its context. Its antigen is still unknown. This sample was included in a study of T cell responses to AZD1222 COVID-19 vaccine. Broader study findings: Only a handful of AZD1222 recipients, several in all, had baseline seropositivity. Along spike, vaccine-associated CD4 TCRs were found throughout, with dominance at 160-218 and 743-854. Repertoire samples came only from after the peak T cell response.

TCRdb's copy holds only in-frame clones and misses some; the assay was immunoSEQ multiplex PCR. The sample shows some 120,000 clones, approximately 83% of them seen only once. The receptor's source is an adult in good health. The sample in question was peripheral blood, obtained on day 0 of MenACWY control vaccination.

Written as DNA, the CDR3 is TGTGCCAGCAGCCAAGAGTGGGGGACTTCGGACGAGCAGTACTTC. It translates to CASSQEWGTSDEQYF. The V gene is TRBV4-2, the J gene TRBJ2-7; D possibly corresponds to TRBD2 (6 bases). Germline assignment: CDR1 LGHNA and CDR2 YNFKEQ. V lost 0 bases and J 5 bases, leaving 14 bases between the germline ends. This CDR3 has 15 residues.